Each of the 5 T cell receptor beta chains below was sequenced from the same sample in a study of cytomegalovirus exposure and HLA in healthy donors. This PCR relied on a set of 60 Vbeta primers and 13 Jbeta primers. Here immunoSEQ multiplex PCR was the method, and the copy in TCRdb shows in-frame clones only, minus some. The sample yields roughly 120,000 clones, about 72% seen once. The source material was PBMCs. These receptors were obtained from a young man in good health and CMV-seropositive.

The chain links TRBV6-5 to TRBJ2-5, with D possibly being TRBD2 (5 bases). This CDR3 has 13 amino acids. The V gene lost 10 bases and the J gene lost 0 bases, with 12 bases spanning the gap. Germline CDR1 reads MNHEY; CDR2 reads SVGAGI. Here the CDR3 reads CATGVDYQETQYF. CDR3 sequence (DNA): TGTGCCACCGGGGTGGATTACCAAGAGACCCAGTACTTC.

V gene TRBV29-1 combines with J gene TRBJ2-3; no firm D call. V was shortened by 3 bases and J by 2 bases, with 9 bases between the two germline ends. CDR3 length: 13 amino acids. CDR1 SQVTM and CDR2 ANQGSEA come from the germline V gene. The CDR3 region is CSVEGQFTDTQYF. CDR3 DNA: TGCAGCGTTGAGGGCCAGTTCACAGATACGCAGTATTTT.

The genes are TRBV2 and TRBJ2-5; no reliable D call. Germline CDR1 is SNHLY and CDR2 is FYNNEI. CDR3 length: 13 amino acids. V was cut by 6 bases and J by 4 bases, with 12 bases left in between. This chain's CDR3 is CASRVDAVETQYF. The CDR3 DNA is TGTGCCAGCAGGGTAGATGCGGTAGAGACCCAGTACTTC. Full variable domain (remainder filled in from reference TRBV2 and TRBJ2-5): EPEVTQTPSHQVTQMGQEVILRCVPISNHLYFYWYRQILGQKVEFLVSFYNNEISEKSEIFDDQFSVERPDGSNFTLKIRSTKLEDSAMYFCASRVDAVETQYFGPGTRLLVL.

The chain carries TRBV5-6 and TRBJ2-4; D perhaps matches TRBD1 (5 bases). The CDR3 runs 12 residues. Trimming took off 4 bases at V and 7 bases at J, with 9 bases between the two ends. Germline CDR1 SGHDT, CDR2 YYEEEE. The CDR3 here is CASSRGGNIQYF. CDR3 nucleotides: TGTGCCAGCAGCAGGGGCGGCAACATTCAGTACTTC.

V usage is TRBV6-5 and J usage is TRBJ2-3; D not certain. The CDR3 has 15 amino acids. CDR1 is MNHEY and CDR2 is SVGAGI in the germline V gene. Deletions cut 0 bases from V and 0 bases from J, with 7 bases between. The CDR3 nucleotides read TGTGCCAGCAGTTACTCGGCCGGGAGCACAGATACGCAGTATTTT. Protein: CASSYSAGSTDTQYF.